The clone carrying this T cell receptor beta chain was counted many times. What it recognizes is unknown. The record originates from a study of response to subunit inactivated influenza vaccine. Findings and limits, study-wide: T cells newly recruited by each seasonal influenza vaccination are few, the authors suggested.

TCRdb re-called the RT-PCR reads with MiXCR, one entry per CDR3 protein. In the table there are under 950,000 distinct CDR3 sequences, around 20% of which are singletons. The germline V gene has CDR1 SGHDT and CDR2 YYEEEE. The CDR3 has 14 residues. Trimming took 6 bases from V and 5 from J, leaving 17 bases between them. The V gene is TRBV5-6, the J gene TRBJ2-5; no definite D call. The TCR originated in a man aged 50-59 years who received an inactivated influenza vaccine. The sequences come from PBMCs from blood, collected roughly 5 days after vaccination. The CDR3 DNA reads as TGTGCCAGCAACCCCTTCCGGAAGGTGGAGACCCAGTACTTC. Amino acid sequence: CASNPFRKVETQYF.